The 32 T cell receptor beta chains listed next were all sequenced from one sample in a study of shared clonotypes between healthy human individuals. Repertoires were generated with immunoSEQ multiplex PCR, while TCRdb's copy carries only in-frame clones and drops some. The sample gives about 380,000 clones, approximately 97% of which show up once; more than 0.3% is in the top ten. Sequenced sample: memory CD8+ T cells sorted from blood. Subset meaning: CD45RO+ cells pooled with CCR7-negative TemRA cells. These receptor sequences come from a man in his thirties or forties in good health.

V gene TRBV5-8 combines with J gene TRBJ2-7; 8 bases line up with TRBD1. The J segment lost 5 bases and the V segment lost 4 bases, leaving 5 bases of the junction unmatched. The CDR3 runs to 13 residues. Germline CDR1 is SGHTS and CDR2 is YDEGEE. The CDR3 nucleotides read TGTGCCAGCAGCCGGACAGGGAAAAACGAGCAGTACTTC. Its translation: CASSRTGKNEQYF.

The chain carries TRBV10-3 and TRBJ2-2; TRBD1 agrees at 11 bases. This CDR3 region has 15 residues. Germline V CDR1 and CDR2: ENHRY, SYGVKD. V gave up 6 bases and J gave up 4 bases; unmatched junction bases: 4. This chain's CDR3 is CAIRPGQGGTGELFF. The CDR3 DNA is TGTGCCATCAGGCCGGGACAGGGGGGCACCGGGGAGCTGTTTTTT.

V and J are TRBV18 and TRBJ1-1; possible D gene TRBD1, 5 bases. The length of the CDR3 is 15 residues. Trimming left V 3 bases short and J 5 bases short, with 16 bases between. CDR1 and CDR2 (germline): KGHSH, LQKENI. The CDR3 bases are TGTGCCAGCTCACCCGCCGGGACGTTGGGGACTGAAGCTTTCTTT. As protein: CASSPAGTLGTEAFF. The full variable domain, with the rest looked up from reference TRBV18 and TRBJ1-1, is NAGVMQNPRHLVRRRGQEARLRCSPMKGHSHVYWYRQLPEEGLKFMVYLQKENIIDESGMPKERFSAEFPKEGPSILRIQQVVRGDSAAYFCASSPAGTLGTEAFFGQGTRLTVV.

The gene calls are TRBV5-1 and TRBJ2-5, with 14 bases aligning to TRBD2. The ends lost 1 base at V and 5 bases at J; junction bases unmatched: 7. In germline, CDR1 is SGHRS, CDR2 YFSETQ. The CDR3 is 17 residues long. The CDR3 protein is CASSLKGLAGGGETQYF. The CDR3 DNA is TGCGCCAGCAGCTTGAAAGGACTAGCGGGAGGTGGTGAGACCCAGTACTTC.

This chain connects TRBV11-3 to TRBJ2-2, with 8 positions matching TRBD2. The CDR3 has 16 residues. Germline CDR1 and CDR2: SGHNT and YENEEA. Germline trimming cut 5 bases from V and 5 bases from J; bases unmatched to any gene: 10. CDR3: CASSQGFSGITGELFF. In nucleotides, the CDR3 is TGTGCCAGCAGCCAAGGGTTTAGCGGGATAACCGGGGAGCTGTTTTTT.

For this clone: The same CDR3 arises from other DNA sequences in this sample as well. The chain is built from TRBV6-5 and TRBJ2-1; no firm D call. Per the germline V gene, CDR1 is MNHEY and CDR2 is SVGAGI. Deletions cut 4 bases from V and 0 bases from J, with 4 bases between. The CDR3 runs to 13 residues. This chain's CDR3 is CASSSFSYNEQFF. In nucleotides, the CDR3 is TGTGCCAGCAGTTCGTTCTCCTACAATGAGCAGTTCTTC.

DNA of the CDR3: TGTGCCAGCAGTTACATTGCGGACAGCTCCTACGAGCAGTACTTC. Residues: CASSYIADSSYEQYF. The rearrangement joins TRBV6-5 to TRBJ2-7; a weak D match, TRBD1 (6 bases). V was cut by 2 bases and J by 0 bases, with 11 bases left in between. CDR1 and CDR2 (germline): MNHEY, SVGAGI. The CDR3 sequence is 15 residues long.

This rearrangement joins TRBV7-8 to TRBJ2-2; TRBD1 might be the D (8 bases). The CDR3 is 16 residues long. The germline CDR1 and CDR2 sequences are SGHVS and FQNEAQ. V dropped 7 bases and J dropped 1 base, with 16 bases sitting between them. The CDR3 region has the DNA TGTGCCAGCATCGAGGGGGGGACAGGGAACACCGGGGAGCTGTTTTTT. As protein: CASIEGGTGNTGELFF.

DNA of the CDR3: TGTGCCAGCAGAGAGGGCGGGACCGCCTACAATGAGCAGTTCTTC. Protein sequence: CASREGGTAYNEQFF. The rearrangement joins TRBV27 to TRBJ2-1; possible D gene TRBD2, 6 bases. CDR3 length equals 15 residues. From germline, CDR1 is MNHEY and CDR2 SMNVEV (reference sequence). V lost 6 bases and J lost 2, with 14 bases in between.

The chain recombines TRBV4-2 with TRBJ2-7; 13 bases match TRBD2. Germline V lookup: CDR1 LGHNA, CDR2 YNFKEQ. The CDR3 has 16 amino acids. Trimming took 4 bases from V and 3 from J; bases not matched to a gene: 6. CDR3 residues: CASSRGLAGRGYEQYF. The DNA of the CDR3 is TGTGCCAGCAGCCGGGGACTAGCGGGGAGAGGCTACGAGCAGTACTTC.

The chain uses TRBV10-1 and TRBJ2-7, with 8 positions matching TRBD2. The junction had 2 bases not matched to a gene; V was cut back by 3 bases and J by 1 base. CDR3 length: 14 residues. CDR1 is WNHNN, CDR2 SYGVQD, per germline (reference sequence). Written as DNA, the CDR3 is TGCGCCAGCAGTGATAGCGGGAAATCCTACGAGCAGTACTTC. The encoded protein is CASSDSGKSYEQYF.

The CDR3 nucleotides read TGTGCCACCAGAGGAAGCGGTCCCTACGAGCAGTACTTC. Protein product: CATRGSGPYEQYF. The chain carries TRBV15 and TRBJ2-7, with a weak D call TRBD2 (5 bases). Germline V gene lookup returns CDR1 LNHNV and CDR2 YYDKDF (reference sequence). V was cut by 6 bases and J by 2 bases, with 11 bases left in between. The CDR3 runs 13 residues.

To note about this clone: The same CDR3 can be traced to other DNA sequences in this sample. The V and J genes are TRBV7-2 and TRBJ2-5, with 7 bases that match TRBD2. This CDR3 region has 14 residues. Losses at the gene ends were 3 bases for V and 1 base for J; bases not matched to a gene: 2. Germline-derived CDR1 and CDR2 are SGHTA and FQGNSA. CDR3 nucleotide sequence: TGTGCCAGCAGCTTGGCTAGCGGCCAAGAGACCCAGTACTTC. Encoded protein: CASSLASGQETQYF.

This chain uses TRBV5-6 with TRBJ1-5; 9 nucleotides line up with TRBD1. The CDR3 has 16 residues. Germline V gives CDR1 SGHDT, CDR2 YYEEEE. The V segment lost 4 bases and the J segment 5 bases; nucleotides outside the gene matches: 10. CDR3 DNA sequence: TGTGCCAGCAGCCGGACCGGGACAGGGACCGATCAGCCCCAGCATTTT. Its protein is CASSRTGTGTDQPQHF.

The rearrangement links TRBV19 to TRBJ2-7, with D possibly matching TRBD2 (6 bases). V was trimmed by 6 bases and J by 2 bases, leaving 14 bases between them. There are 14 residues in the CDR3. In germline, CDR1 is LNHDA, CDR2 SQIVND (reference sequence). The CDR3: CASSTGRETYEQYF. In DNA form, the CDR3 reads TGTGCCAGTAGCACGGGACGGGAGACCTACGAGCAGTACTTC.

The chain joins TRBV28 to TRBJ2-7, with 8 bases matching TRBD1. Germline-derived CDR1 and CDR2 are MDHEN and SYDVKM. The CDR3 has 13 residues. Trimming took 3 bases from V and 3 from J; bases not matched to a gene: 1. CDR3: CASSLDRDYEQYF. The DNA for the CDR3 is TGTGCCAGCAGTTTGGACAGGGACTACGAGCAGTACTTC.

The gene calls are TRBV18 and TRBJ1-1, with D maybe TRBD1 (5 bases). The CDR3 totals 13 residues. Germline-derived CDR1 and CDR2 are KGHSH and LQKENI. V was pared by 3 bases and J by 6 bases, with 11 bases between. The CDR3 DNA sequence: TGTGCCAGCTCACCCACCTGGGGCCCTGAAGCTTTCTTT. Protein: CASSPTWGPEAFF.

This clone was counted once. The chain carries TRBV28 and TRBJ1-2; 8 bases match TRBD1. CDR1 MDHEN and CDR2 SYDVKM come from the germline V gene. The CDR3 is 14 residues long. V trimming: 3 bases; J trimming: 6 bases; junction bases outside the gene matches: 6. The CDR3, as DNA: TGTGCCAGCAGTTTTTTTTCAGGGGGCAATGGCTACACCTTC. Translating it yields CASSFFSGGNGYTF.

The rearrangement joins TRBV7-2 to TRBJ2-1; TRBD2 matches 13 bases. Trimming removed 1 base from V and 6 bases from J; junction bases left unmatched: 3. The CDR3 spans 16 residues. Germline V gene lookup returns CDR1 SGHTA and CDR2 FQGNSA. This chain's CDR3 is CASSLGLAGGLNEQFF. DNA for the CDR3: TGTGCCAGCAGCTTAGGACTAGCGGGGGGACTCAATGAGCAGTTCTTC.

The chain couples TRBV6-1 to TRBJ2-7, with 8 bases that match TRBD1. Germline loops: CDR1 MNHNS, CDR2 SASEGT. CDR3 length equals 14 residues. With 4 bases clipped from V and 1 base from J, the junction kept 3 bases outside the gene matches. The CDR3 loop reads CASSAGTGSYEQYF. CDR3 nucleotides: TGTGCCAGCAGTGCAGGGACAGGTTCCTACGAGCAGTACTTC.

This rearrangement joins TRBV5-6 to TRBJ1-2, with D uncertain. The CDR3 covers 14 residues. V was pared by 0 bases and J by 3 bases, with 9 bases between. Germline V gene data show CDR1 as SGHDT and CDR2 as YYEEEE. CDR3 in DNA: TGTGCCAGCAGCTTGGATCGGCTCCACTATGGCTACACCTTC. This translates into CASSLDRLHYGYTF.

The chain carries TRBV20-1 and TRBJ2-3; D gene unclear. Trimming removed 5 bases at V and 3 bases at J, with 3 bases between. The CDR3 runs to 10 residues. CDR1 is DFQATT and CDR2 is SNEGSKA in the germline V gene (reference sequence). CDR3 nucleotide sequence: TGCAGTGCTCAGACAGATACGCAGTATTTT. This translates into CSAQTDTQYF.

The chain recombines TRBV5-1 with TRBJ2-6; 8 positions agree with TRBD1. From germline, CDR1 is SGHRS and CDR2 YFSETQ. The V and J ends lost 0 bases and 0 bases, in that order; junction bases with no gene match: 5. There are 18 residues in the CDR3. The CDR3 reads CASSLAGQGASGANVLTF. As DNA, the CDR3 is TGCGCCAGCAGCTTGGCCGGACAGGGCGCCTCTGGGGCCAACGTCCTGACTTTC.

The chain uses TRBV18 and TRBJ1-6; no definite D call. This CDR3 comprises 14 residues. The V and J ends lost 1 base and 8 bases respectively, with 9 bases between them. The germline CDR1 and CDR2 sequences are KGHSH and LQKENI. In DNA, the CDR3 is TGTGCCAGCTCACCACGTAGGGAGGATTCACCCCTCCACTTT. Translating gives CASSPRREDSPLHF.

This clone was counted a single time. The chain carries TRBV7-2 and TRBJ2-3, with 11 nucleotides matching TRBD1. Germline CDR1 and CDR2: SGHTA and FQGNSA. The CDR3 runs to 15 residues. V was pared by 6 bases and J by 9 bases, with 11 bases of the junction left unmatched. CDR3 loop: CASRGWTGGARTQYF. The CDR3 coding sequence is TGTGCCAGCAGGGGTTGGACAGGGGGCGCGAGAACGCAGTATTTT.

V and J are TRBV11-2 and TRBJ2-5; 9 nucleotides agree with TRBD2. V lost 3 bases to trimming and J lost 5 bases; unmatched junction nucleotides: 13. This CDR3 is 17 amino acids long. The germline V gene encodes CDR1 SGHAT and CDR2 FQNNGV. In DNA form, the CDR3 reads TGTGCCAGCAGCTTCCCGGCTAGCGGGATTGTTGGGGAGACCCAGTACTTC. Its translation: CASSFPASGIVGETQYF.

The rearrangement links TRBV19 to TRBJ2-3; a weak D match, TRBD1 (6 bases). Germline CDR1 LNHDA, CDR2 SQIVND (reference sequence). The CDR3 has 13 residues. Trimming removed 2 bases from V and 7 bases from J, with 10 bases in between. CDR3 protein: CASSINRENTQYF. DNA of the CDR3: TGTGCCAGTAGTATAAACAGGGAGAATACGCAGTATTTT.

The V gene is TRBV2, the J gene TRBJ2-7, with 9 bases that match TRBD2. This CDR3 is 14 amino acids long. Trimming took 4 bases from V and 0 from J; bases not matched to a gene: 1. Looked up from germline, CDR1 is SNHLY and CDR2 is FYNNEI. The CDR3 nucleotides read TGTGCCAGCAGTGTTAGCGGGAGCTCCTACGAGCAGTACTTC. Residues: CASSVSGSSYEQYF.

Only one count was recorded for this clone. The chain recombines TRBV19 with TRBJ2-7, with a possible D match to TRBD1 (5 bases). The length of the CDR3 is 15 residues. With 1 base removed from V and 2 bases from J, the gap between germline ends came to 12 bases. Germline V gives CDR1 LNHDA, CDR2 SQIVND (reference sequence). CDR3 sequence (DNA): TGTGCCAGTAGTATAGTCGCAGGGCCCGCCTACGAGCAGTACTTC. Translation: CASSIVAGPAYEQYF.

The J gene is TRBJ2-2, the V gene TRBV21-1; whether TRBD2, the table's D call, matches the DNA was not checked. TRBV21-1 is a recognized pseudogene. The CDR3 length is 12 residues. The CDR3 coding sequence is TGTGCCAGCAGCAAATCCGGCGGGGAGCTGTTTTTT. It yields the protein CASSKSGGELFF.

The chain links TRBV2 to TRBJ2-2; the D is unclear. Trimming cost V 7 bases and J 4 bases, with 10 bases left between them. This CDR3 is 13 amino acids long. From germline, CDR1 is SNHLY and CDR2 FYNNEI. The chain's CDR3 is CASMYSSTGELFF. The CDR3 DNA is TGTGCCAGCATGTACTCTAGCACCGGGGAGCTGTTTTTT.

The chain has TRBV6-1 and TRBJ2-7; unclear D gene. V was shortened by 4 bases and J by 3 bases, with 16 bases between the two germline ends. CDR1 MNHNS and CDR2 SASEGT come from the germline V gene. The CDR3 consists of 15 residues. CDR3 bases: TGTGCCAGCAGTGCTCGCCGCAGTCCTCTCTACGAGCAGTACTTC. This sequence encodes CASSARRSPLYEQYF.